This T cell receptor beta chain was recovered during a study of shared clonotypes between healthy human individuals. The run depth of the assay was deep. Per the original methods: Because ImmunoSEQ provided only junction sequences with no quality scores, the filtering differed. Produced via immunoSEQ multiplex PCR; TCRdb's table is partial and in-frame only. The V and J calls and clone size were taken over from that table, and D and trimming were inferred from the DNA. This sample yields 400,000 to 500,000 clones, of which 70% to 85% are seen a single time; 9.5% to 15% belongs to the top ten. Germline V gives CDR1 LGHNA, CDR2 YSLEER. This CDR3 spans 16 amino acids. The trim removed 3 bases at V and 6 bases at J, leaving 12 bases unmatched. Approximately 98 million PBMCs went into genomic DNA for unsorted samples.

Sequencing used PBMCs. This sequence originates from a woman aged 40 to 55 in good health. Some clones in this sample may be carry-over from other donors' samples. The V gene is TRBV4-3, the J gene TRBJ2-7; 9 bases align to TRBD1. The CDR3 region is CASSHGQGSIIGEQYF. CDR3 sequence (DNA): TGCGCCAGCAGCCACGGACAGGGGTCCATCATAGGCGAGCAGTACTTC.